This T cell receptor (beta chain) was sequenced during a study of T cells after somatic rescue of genetic block. Germline CDR1 and CDR2: SGHAT and FQNNGV. This CDR3 is built from 15 residues. Between the trimmed V and J ends, which lost 5 bases and 5 bases, there was a span of 17 bases. Profiling relied on immunoSEQ multiplex PCR, and the TCRdb table lists in-frame clones only, not all of them. The data hold about 13,000 clones, with 65% to 75% observed a single time. This sequence was found in a boy aged 10-17 years. The sequencing input was peripheral blood mononuclear cells (PBMCs). The chain has TRBV11-2 and TRBJ2-3; D possibly matches TRBD1 or TRBD2 (5 bases each). The CDR3 sequence is CASSIPGTLGDTQYF. The DNA for the CDR3 is TGTGCCAGCAGCATACCCGGGACGCTCGGAGATACGCAGTATTTT.